One sample yielded the 19 T cell receptor beta chains listed below, sequenced in a study of CD8 T cells in Susac syndrome (dated by TCRdb to about 2019). The protocol used for the library was the immunoSEQ multiplex PCR assay. RNA was extracted using the RNeasy kit, and roughly 0.5 to 1 microgram was reverse transcribed with random hexamers. TCRdb cleaned the public reads at Q25 with fastp, built clones with MiXCR and kept in-frame beta chains. Identical CDR3 protein sequences are pooled into one entry, listed with their most common genes and DNA. The table for this sample lists about 210,000 distinct CDR3 sequences; 94% of them were counted only once. Of the sample, about 0.14% falls within the top ten clones. The sequencing sample was made of CD4+ T cells from PBMCs. These receptors came from a human donor with Susac syndrome.

The sample holds one count of this clonotype. The chain recombines TRBV20-1 with TRBJ2-5; 7 nucleotides agree with TRBD1. This CDR3 has 15 amino acids. Germline V CDR1 and CDR2: DFQATT, SNEGSKA (reference sequence). The V gene end was trimmed by 0 bases and the J gene end by 6 bases; junction bases not matched to a gene: 10. The CDR3 loop is CSARDLRAGGQTQYF. The DNA of the CDR3 is TGCAGTGCTAGAGATTTGAGGGCAGGGGGTCAGACCCAGTACTTC.

The V call is TRBV3-1, the J call TRBJ2-7, with a possible D match to TRBD1 (5 bases). Trimming removed 1 base at V and 0 bases at J, with 10 bases between. Germline V gene sequence: CDR1 LGHDT, CDR2 YNNKEL (reference sequence). There are 15 residues in the CDR3. This chain's CDR3 is CASSQGPGSSYEQYF. The CDR3 DNA is TGTGCCAGCAGCCAAGGCCCAGGGTCCTCCTACGAGCAGTACTTC.

The V and J genes are TRBV20-1 and TRBJ1-5, with no clear D. The germline V and J ends were trimmed by 0 bases and 0 bases, with 15 bases remaining between them. The CDR3 length is 17 residues. The germline V gene has CDR1 DFQATT and CDR2 SNEGSKA (reference sequence). DNA for the CDR3: TGCAGTGCTAGAGAGGCTTTAAGGGCCGGTAGCAATCAGCCCCAGCATTTT. It specifies CSAREALRAGSNQPQHF.

V gene TRBV6-1 combines with J gene TRBJ1-5, with D hard to call. CDR1 is MNHNS, CDR2 SASEGT, per germline. This CDR3 is 16 amino acids long. Trimming shortened V by 7 bases and J by 1 base, and 17 bases separated the two germline ends. The CDR3 DNA follows: TGTGCCAGCACCCTATTACCAGAGGCCAGCAATCAGCCCCAGCATTTT. Its translation is CASTLLPEASNQPQHF.

This clonotype was seen only once. CDR3 in DNA: TGTGCCAGCAGCTTGGCCCGGACTAGCGGCACAGATACGCAGTATTTT. This translates into CASSLARTSGTDTQYF. This chain joins TRBV7-6 and TRBJ2-3; 9 bases align to TRBD2. The J segment lost 1 base and the V segment lost 3 bases, leaving 5 bases of the junction unmatched. Germline values: CDR1 SGHVS, CDR2 FNYEAQ. CDR3 length equals 16 residues.

The rearrangement links TRBV2 to TRBJ1-5; 10 bases align to TRBD1. The CDR3 is 16 residues long. Trimming removed 5 bases from V and 2 bases from J; junction bases left unmatched: 6. Per germline, CDR1 SNHLY and CDR2 FYNNEI. The CDR3 is CASSRDRGSGNQPQHF. The CDR3 DNA follows: TGTGCCAGCAGTCGGGACAGGGGTTCTGGCAATCAGCCCCAGCATTTT.

The chain joins TRBV4-3 to TRBJ2-3, with D unclear. Germline V CDR1 and CDR2: LGHNA, YSLEER. The CDR3 is 13 amino acids. Trimming left V 0 bases short and J 8 bases short, with 9 bases between. The CDR3 DNA is TGCGCCAGCAGCCAAGATAAAAGGGCTACGCAGTATTTT. This codes for CASSQDKRATQYF.

V usage is TRBV9 and J usage is TRBJ1-6; 7 bases fit TRBD1. V was clipped by 3 bases and J by 10 bases; unmatched bases: 7. This CDR3 contains 14 residues. The V gene's germline CDR1 is SGDLS and CDR2 YYNGEE. CDR3 sequence reads: CASSARDRGSPLHF. CDR3 nucleotide sequence: TGTGCCAGCAGCGCCCGGGACAGAGGATCACCCCTCCACTTT.

This clonotype was seen just once. This chain connects TRBV30 to TRBJ1-2; no firm D call. The CDR3 sequence is 13 residues long. V shed 3 bases and J shed 7 bases, with 15 bases lying between them. The germline gives CDR1 GTSNPN, CDR2 SVGIG (reference sequence). CDR3 sequence reads: CAWRPPAVSGYTF. CDR3 sequence (DNA): TGTGCCTGGAGACCCCCCGCCGTTAGTGGCTACACCTTC.

The chain employs TRBV5-4 and TRBJ1-4; D perhaps matches TRBD1 (5 bases). This CDR3 comprises 15 residues. Trimming shortened V by 0 bases and J by 5 bases, and 11 bases separated the two germline ends. The germline V gene encodes CDR1 SGHNT and CDR2 YYREEE (reference sequence). The CDR3 here is CASSLEGTQNEKLFF. Written as DNA, the CDR3 is TGTGCCAGCAGCTTGGAGGGGACGCAGAATGAAAAACTGTTTTTT. Full variable domain (missing parts from reference TRBV5-4 and TRBJ1-4): ETGVTQSPTHLIKTRGQQVTLRCSSQSGHNTVSWYQQALGQGPQFIFQYYREEENGRGNFPPRFSGLQFPNYSSELNVNALELDDSALYLCASSLEGTQNEKLFFGSGTQLSVL.

The chain has TRBV19 and TRBJ2-5; D gene unclear. CDR3 size: 14 residues. Trimming pared 5 bases from V and 5 bases from J, leaving 15 bases between. Germline CDR1 and CDR2: LNHDA and SQIVND (reference sequence). The CDR3: CASSPRIGRETQYF. The CDR3 DNA reads TGTGCCAGTAGTCCTCGGATTGGCAGGGAGACCCAGTACTTC.

This clonotype was seen a single time. CDR3 DNA: TGTGCCAGCTCTACCACCCAGGGAGACTATGGCTACACCTTC. It yields the protein CASSTTQGDYGYTF. The genes are TRBV18 and TRBJ1-2; D is perhaps TRBD1 (5 bases). The CDR3 covers 14 residues. Between the trimmed V and J ends, which lost 6 bases and 3 bases, there was a span of 14 bases. The germline V gene has CDR1 KGHSH and CDR2 LQKENI.

This chain links TRBV28 with TRBJ2-7; 8 positions agree with TRBD1. J gave up 7 bases and V 5 bases, and 10 bases lay outside the gene matches. Germline V gene lookup returns CDR1 MDHEN and CDR2 SYDVKM. The CDR3 totals 14 residues. The chain's CDR3 is CASSKDRVLVEQYF. The CDR3 bases are TGTGCCAGCAGTAAGGACAGGGTTCTCGTGGAGCAGTACTTC.

This clonotype was recorded only once. The V and J genes are TRBV29-1 and TRBJ2-5; 9 positions agree with TRBD1. The trim removed 8 bases at V and 4 bases at J, leaving 14 bases unmatched. In germline, CDR1 is SQVTM, CDR2 ANQGSEA. The CDR3 extends over 15 amino acids. CDR3 loop: CSYSDRGQGGETQYF. DNA of the CDR3: TGCAGCTACTCAGACCGGGGACAGGGAGGAGAGACCCAGTACTTC.

This clonotype was recorded once. Written as DNA, the CDR3 is TGCAGCGTATTGGGACAGGGTATTCACGAGCAGTACTTC. Protein sequence: CSVLGQGIHEQYF. This rearrangement joins TRBV29-1 to TRBJ2-7; TRBD1 matches at 9 bases. The germline CDR1 and CDR2 sequences are SQVTM and ANQGSEA. The trim removed 6 bases at V and 5 bases at J, leaving 8 bases unmatched. The CDR3 covers 13 residues.

The chain combines TRBV5-4 with TRBJ2-7; D may match TRBD1 or TRBD2 (5 bases each). CDR1 is SGHNT and CDR2 is YYREEE in the germline V gene (reference sequence). Between the trimmed V and J ends, which lost 6 bases and 1 base, there was a span of 11 bases. CDR3 size: 13 residues. CDR3 DNA: TGTGCCAGCACCAGGGACCCATCCTACGAGCAGTACTTC. Translated, it gives CASTRDPSYEQYF. Full variable domain (remainder filled in from reference TRBV5-4 and TRBJ2-7): ETGVTQSPTHLIKTRGQQVTLRCSSQSGHNTVSWYQQALGQGPQFIFQYYREEENGRGNFPPRFSGLQFPNYSSELNVNALELDDSALYLCASTRDPSYEQYFGPGTRLTVT.

The chain joins TRBV3-1 to TRBJ1-2, with D possibly matching TRBD1 (5 bases). This CDR3 is 14 amino acids long. Germline lookup yields CDR1 LGHDT and CDR2 YNNKEL (reference sequence). The ends were cut back, 5 bases at V and 4 bases at J, with 14 bases in the middle. CDR3 nucleotide sequence: TGTGCCAGCAGCTCACAGGATGGCGGCTATGGCTACACCTTC. Encoded protein: CASSSQDGGYGYTF.

The chain employs TRBV6-2 or TRBV6-3 and TRBJ2-7; 7 bases match TRBD1. V trimming: 8 bases; J trimming: 6 bases; junction bases outside the gene matches: 13. This CDR3 spans 14 amino acids. CDR1 and CDR2 from the germline V gene are MNHEY and SVGEGT. In nucleotides, the CDR3 is TGTGCCAGCTCCCTAATCAGGACAGGCGGCGAGCAGTACTTC. The encoded protein is CASSLIRTGGEQYF.

This clonotype has only one observation. V gene TRBV7-9 combines with J gene TRBJ2-7; D might be TRBD1 (6 bases). Germline V CDR1 and CDR2: SEHNR, FQNEAQ (reference sequence). V lost 3 bases to trimming and J lost 1 base, with 10 bases between them. This CDR3 comprises 14 residues. Here the CDR3 DNA reads TGTGCCAGCAGCTTTGAGGGGGTGTCCTACGAGCAGTACTTC. As protein: CASSFEGVSYEQYF.